The clone carrying this T cell receptor (beta chain) was seen once. What it binds is unknown. The authors drew roughly 9.8 milliliters of peripheral blood from each donor. The entry originates in a study of blood T cells in healthy people across ages. Study observations and caveats: A roughly linear age-dependent decrease characterized TCR beta diversity per million T cells.

The CDR3 sequence is 14 residues long. V dropped 8 bases and J dropped 5; count of bases not matched to a gene: 5. Per the germline V gene, CDR1 is MDHEN and CDR2 is SYDVKM. A sample-barcoded 5' primer and a J-beta primer mix were used in a second PCR of roughly 7 to 12 cycles. From the 5' RACE reads, TCRdb called clonotypes with MiXCR, one entry per CDR3 protein. The sample lists about 970,000 distinct CDR3 sequences, roughly half occurring once. Sequencing used blood. The origin of this receptor is a woman aged 60-75 years in good health. The chain recombines TRBV28 with TRBJ2-1; 11 bases are shared with TRBD2. DNA for the CDR3: TGTGCCAGCTTAATAGCGGGAGGGGACAATGAGCAGTTCTTC. Translated, it gives CASLIAGGDNEQFF.